The present T cell receptor beta chain was sequenced within a study of cytomegalovirus exposure and HLA in healthy donors. The ends lost 0 bases at V and 6 bases at J; junction bases unmatched: 4. CDR3 size: 14 residues. Germline CDR1 is GTSNPN and CDR2 is SVGIG (reference sequence). With respect to this clone: The target antigen is unknown.

PCR employed 60 Vbeta and 13 Jbeta primers. Only in-frame clones appear in the TCRdb table, and some are missing; sequencing was by immunoSEQ multiplex PCR. The top ten clones hold roughly 1.8% of a sample with about 98,000 clones, around two thirds of them seen once. Study conclusions and caveats: The availability of immune exposure information extended only to CMV serostatus.

The TCR was taken from a male donor in good health and CMV-seronegative. Sequencing was carried out using PBMCs. The V call is TRBV30, the J call TRBJ2-3; 9 nucleotides agree with TRBD2. The CDR3 protein is CAWSVRSGGDTQYF. The CDR3 bases are TGTGCCTGGAGTGTACGGAGCGGGGGGGATACGCAGTATTTT.